This T cell receptor beta chain was identified in a study of siplizumab effects on memory and regulatory T cells. V shed 5 bases, J shed 6 bases, and the junction held 4 bases outside the gene matches. Germline V gene sequence: CDR1 MNHEY, CDR2 SMNVEV (reference sequence). The CDR3 runs 12 residues. Clones were sequenced by immunoSEQ multiplex PCR, and TCRdb holds only the in-frame ones, with some missing. The table has about 91,000 clones, roughly 96% seen once. The TCR originated in a human donor in good health. J is TRBJ2-7 and V is TRBV27, with 7 bases lining up with TRBD1. Sequencing used naive CD4+ T cells sorted from blood. The CDR3: CASSRQGGEQYF. CDR3 nucleotide sequence: TGTGCCAGCAGTCGACAGGGTGGCGAGCAGTACTTC.